Following are 26 T cell receptor beta chains from one sample sequenced in a study of technical replicates of blood from several donors. The repertoire was sequenced with immunoSEQ multiplex PCR; TCRdb's copy has only in-frame clones and lacks some. The sample contains about 14,000 clones, 80% of which appear only once. Source material: PBMCs. The receptors originated from a human donor in good health.

V and J are TRBV11-2 and TRBJ1-3; D may be TRBD1 (6 bases). Trimming pared 5 bases from V and 4 bases from J, leaving 15 bases between. The V gene's germline CDR1 is SGHAT and CDR2 FQNNGV. The CDR3 length is 15 residues. The CDR3 bases are TGTGCCAGCAGCCACCGACAGGCGTCAGGAAACACCATATATTTT. The encoded protein is CASSHRQASGNTIYF.

This chain joins TRBV6-6 and TRBJ1-5; perhaps TRBD1 as D (5 bases). The CDR3 consists of 15 residues. With 5 bases removed from V and 7 bases from J, the gap between germline ends came to 18 bases. Germline assignment: CDR1 MNHNY and CDR2 SVGAGI (reference sequence). In DNA form, the CDR3 reads TGTGCCAGCAGTCGGGGGGACCCAGGTTCCCAGCCCCAGCATTTT. The encoded protein is CASSRGDPGSQPQHF.

The J gene is TRBJ2-1, the V gene TRBV18, with 9 bases lining up with TRBD2. The V gene end was trimmed by 7 bases and the J gene end by 7 bases; junction bases not matched to a gene: 11. The CDR3 has 15 amino acids. CDR1 and CDR2 (germline): KGHSH, LQKENI. CDR3 region: CASLPNSGGTNEQFF. The CDR3 bases are TGTGCCAGCTTACCTAATAGCGGGGGCACAAATGAGCAGTTCTTC.

There are a few counts of this clone. The chain is built from TRBV30 and TRBJ1-2; 10 bases line up with TRBD1. CDR1 and CDR2 (germline): GTSNPN, SVGIG (reference sequence). Germline trimming cut 7 bases from V and 11 bases from J; bases unmatched to any gene: 7. The length of the CDR3 is 11 residues. The CDR3 DNA reads TGTGCCTCGGACAGGGGGATTTGGTACACCTTC. It yields the protein CASDRGIWYTF. The variable domain in full, completed from reference TRBV30 and TRBJ1-2, reads SQTIHQWPATLVQPVGSPLSLECTVEGTSNPNLYWYRQAAGRGLQLLFYSVGIGQISSEVPQNLSASRPQDRQFILSSKKLLLSDSGFYLCASDRGIWYTFGSGTRLTVV.

This chain links TRBV5-1 with TRBJ2-1; TRBD1 is a possible D gene (5 bases). Between the trimmed V and J ends, which lost 4 bases and 5 bases, there was a span of 7 bases. CDR1 and CDR2 (germline): SGHRS, YFSETQ. CDR3 length: 12 amino acids. This CDR3 is CASSPGNNEQFF. The CDR3 DNA reads as TGCGCCAGCAGCCCAGGGAACAATGAGCAGTTCTTC.

The chain combines TRBV5-1 with TRBJ2-1, with 14 bases matching TRBD2. The CDR3 is 17 amino acids. Per germline, CDR1 SGHRS and CDR2 YFSETQ. V dropped 4 bases and J dropped 6; count of bases not matched to a gene: 9. CDR3 in DNA: TGCGCCAGCAGCGAAGGGACTAGCGGGAGAGGCGTCAATGAGCAGTTCTTC. Its protein is CASSEGTSGRGVNEQFF.

This chain uses TRBV5-1 with TRBJ2-2; 8 bases agree with TRBD2. Germline CDR1 is SGHRS and CDR2 is YFSETQ. J lost 5 bases, V lost 0 bases, and 9 bases had no gene match. This CDR3 region has 17 residues. CDR3 protein: CASSLAGSGRRTGELFF. CDR3 DNA sequence: TGCGCCAGCAGCTTGGCCGGGAGCGGGAGAAGGACCGGGGAGCTGTTTTTT.

This clone was picked up one time. This chain links TRBV28 with TRBJ2-1, with 7 bases matching TRBD2. The length of the CDR3 is 16 residues. Trimming at V came to 6 bases and at J to 0 bases, leaving 8 bases not matched to a gene. CDR1 and CDR2 (germline): MDHEN, SYDVKM. The chain's CDR3 is CASRGGSPSSYNEQFF. The DNA for the CDR3 is TGTGCCAGCAGGGGCGGGAGCCCAAGCTCCTACAATGAGCAGTTCTTC.

The rearrangement joins TRBV18 to TRBJ2-2, with a weak D call TRBD1 (5 bases). V dropped 3 bases and J dropped 3 bases, with 8 bases sitting between them. The CDR3 covers 14 residues. Germline CDR1 KGHSH, CDR2 LQKENI. The CDR3, as DNA: TGTGCCAGCTCACCTCGCAGGGACACCGGGGAGCTGTTTTTT. Its protein product is CASSPRRDTGELFF. The whole variable domain, remainder taken from reference TRBV18 and TRBJ2-2, is NAGVMQNPRHLVRRRGQEARLRCSPMKGHSHVYWYRQLPEEGLKFMVYLQKENIIDESGMPKERFSAEFPKEGPSILRIQQVVRGDSAAYFCASSPRRDTGELFFGEGSRLTVL.

The rearrangement links TRBV11-3 to TRBJ2-1; 8 bases match TRBD2. The CDR3 has 14 amino acids. The V gene end was trimmed by 5 bases and the J gene end by 5 bases; junction bases not matched to a gene: 5. Germline CDR1 is SGHNT and CDR2 is YENEEA. The CDR3 loop is CASSSRSGDNEQFF. Written as DNA, the CDR3 is TGTGCCAGCAGCAGCCGTAGCGGGGACAATGAGCAGTTCTTC.

The CDR3 region has the DNA TGTGCTAGTGGCCTAGGACAGGCCAATGAGCAGTTCTTC. It translates to CASGLGQANEQFF. The gene calls are TRBV12-5 and TRBJ2-1; TRBD1 agrees at 7 bases. V trimming: 6 bases; J trimming: 6 bases; junction bases outside the gene matches: 5. This CDR3 region has 13 residues. CDR1 and CDR2 from the germline V gene are LGHNT and FRNRAP.

This clone showed up just a few times. J is TRBJ1-1 and V is TRBV9, with D maybe TRBD1 (6 bases). V was trimmed by 6 bases and J by 0 bases, leaving 12 bases between them. Germline loops: CDR1 SGDLS, CDR2 YYNGEE. This CDR3 contains 14 residues. The CDR3: CASTEGVLNTEAFF. In DNA, the CDR3 is TGTGCCAGCACCGAGGGGGTTCTGAACACTGAAGCTTTCTTT.

The chain couples TRBV11-1 to TRBJ2-1; perhaps TRBD1 as D (6 bases). The CDR3 contains 14 residues. Germline lookup yields CDR1 SGHAT and CDR2 FQDESV (reference sequence). The V end was cut by 6 bases, the J end by 2 bases, with 11 bases between. In DNA, the CDR3 is TGTGCCAGCAGGGCCGGGACAACCTACAATGAGCAGTTCTTC. As protein: CASRAGTTYNEQFF.

This clone was detected only a few times. This chain links TRBV10-3 with TRBJ1-1; D gene unclear. With 4 bases removed from V and 0 bases from J, the gap between germline ends came to 6 bases. Germline V lookup: CDR1 ENHRY, CDR2 SYGVKD. The CDR3 is 13 amino acids. CDR3 in DNA: TGTGCCATCAGTGGGCGGGTGAACACTGAAGCTTTCTTT. Translated: CAISGRVNTEAFF.

In this sample, this clone turned up once. This rearrangement joins TRBV7-3 to TRBJ2-1; 10 nucleotides align to TRBD1. J was trimmed by 14 bases and V by 3 bases; bases with no gene match: 7. The CDR3 is made up of 13 amino acids. Germline CDR1 reads SGHTA; CDR2 reads FQGTGA. DNA for the CDR3: TGTGCCAGCAGCTTCGCTCCGGGACAGGGGAAGTTCTTC. This gives the protein CASSFAPGQGKFF.

CDR3 nucleotides: TGTGCCAGCAGCTGGGACAGGGGATACACTGAAGCTTTCTTT. It is translated as CASSWDRGYTEAFF. V gene TRBV7-9 combines with J gene TRBJ1-1; TRBD1 aligns across 10 bases. With 4 bases clipped from V and 3 bases from J, the junction kept 2 bases outside the gene matches. This CDR3 region has 14 residues. Germline CDR1 and CDR2: SEHNR and FQNEAQ (reference sequence).

This clone was counted a single time. DNA for the CDR3: TGTGCCAGCAGCTCCCGCGGGACGGGGGAACAAGCCCAGCATTTT. Protein sequence: CASSSRGTGEQAQHF. This chain uses TRBV5-8 with TRBJ1-5, with TRBD1 as a possible D gene (5 bases). Trimming left V 3 bases short and J 11 bases short, with 21 bases between. From germline, CDR1 is SGHTS and CDR2 YDEGEE. The CDR3 runs 15 residues.

The V and J genes are TRBV6-5 and TRBJ2-5, with D hard to call. With 0 bases removed from V and 4 bases from J, the gap between germline ends came to 9 bases. CDR1 and CDR2 from the germline V gene are MNHEY and SVGAGI. The length of the CDR3 is 14 residues. The CDR3 DNA reads as TGTGCCAGCAGTTACTCGCGTAGTCCAGAGACCCAGTACTTC. It is translated as CASSYSRSPETQYF.

This clone turned up a few times. V and J are TRBV2 and TRBJ1-4; D is unclear. The germline V and J ends were trimmed by 8 bases and 6 bases, with 10 bases remaining between them. Germline CDR1 is SNHLY and CDR2 is FYNNEI. The CDR3 extends over 12 amino acids. CDR3 region: CASSGIDEKLFF. CDR3 DNA sequence: TGTGCCAGCTCGGGTATCGATGAAAAACTGTTTTTT.

This clone showed up just a few times. This rearrangement joins TRBV28 to TRBJ1-3; TRBD1 matches 7 bases. V lost 4 bases to trimming and J lost 4 bases; unmatched junction nucleotides: 7. Germline CDR1 and CDR2: MDHEN and SYDVKM. The CDR3 contains 15 residues. This CDR3 is CASSSHGQEGNTIYF. CDR3 nucleotides: TGTGCCAGCAGTTCCCACGGACAGGAGGGAAACACCATATATTTT.

The chain links TRBV2 to TRBJ2-5; D is uncertain. Germline V gene lookup returns CDR1 SNHLY and CDR2 FYNNEI. CDR3 length: 15 amino acids. Deletions cut 6 bases from V and 4 bases from J, with 18 bases between. The CDR3 is CASRPPPKPRETQYF. CDR3 coding DNA: TGTGCCAGCAGGCCCCCACCTAAGCCAAGAGAGACCCAGTACTTC.

The chain has TRBV7-6 and TRBJ2-3, with D maybe TRBD1 (5 bases). Per germline, CDR1 SGHVS and CDR2 FNYEAQ. The ends were cut back, 4 bases at V and 9 bases at J, with 11 bases in the middle. This CDR3 comprises 12 residues. Here the CDR3 DNA reads TGTGCCAGCAGCTATACAGGCCAAACGCAGTATTTT. The encoded protein is CASSYTGQTQYF. The full variable domain, rest sourced from reference TRBV7-6 and TRBJ2-3, is GAGVSQSPRYKVTKRGQDVALRCDPISGHVSLYWYRQALGQGPEFLTYFNYEAQQDKSGLPNDRFSAERPEGSISTLTIQRTEQRDSAMYRCASSYTGQTQYFGPGTRLTVL.

The rearrangement joins TRBV11-2 to TRBJ1-1; D remains unclear. Trimming pared 5 bases from V and 2 bases from J, leaving 9 bases between. The germline V gene has CDR1 SGHAT and CDR2 FQNNGV. This CDR3 is built from 13 residues. Here the CDR3 reads CASSPRLNTEAFF. DNA for the CDR3: TGTGCCAGCAGCCCGCGATTAAACACTGAAGCTTTCTTT.

The V call is TRBV9, the J call TRBJ1-6; 7 bases fit TRBD1. CDR3 length: 12 amino acids. Looked up from germline, CDR1 is SGDLS and CDR2 is YYNGEE. V lost 4 bases to trimming and J lost 12 bases; unmatched junction nucleotides: 4. The CDR3 sequence: CASSFQGGPLHF. The CDR3 nucleotides are TGTGCCAGCAGCTTCCAGGGGGGACCCCTCCACTTT.

The chain uses TRBV19 and TRBJ2-7; 8 bases align to TRBD1. This CDR3 contains 15 residues. The junction had 9 bases not matched to a gene; V was cut back by 5 bases and J by 3 bases. CDR1 LNHDA and CDR2 SQIVND come from the germline V gene (reference sequence). CDR3 in DNA: TGTGCCAGTAGTCCACAGACAGGGGTTGGCTACGAGCAGTACTTC. It codes for CASSPQTGVGYEQYF.

This clone was counted between two and nine times. This chain connects TRBV5-4 to TRBJ2-5; 12 bases fit TRBD1. Looked up from germline, CDR1 is SGHNT and CDR2 is YYREEE (reference sequence). V lost 3 bases, J lost 5 bases, and 8 bases stayed unmatched. CDR3 length: 16 residues. CDR3 loop: CASSSWGQGAGETQYF. In DNA form, the CDR3 reads TGTGCCAGCAGCTCCTGGGGACAGGGGGCAGGGGAGACCCAGTACTTC.